The source of this T cell receptor beta chain is a study of response to subunit inactivated influenza vaccine. TCRdb analysed the RT-PCR reads with MiXCR anew, one entry per CDR3 protein. The data hold hundreds of thousands of distinct CDR3 sequences, with 15% to 17% observed a single time. The CDR3 sequence is 14 residues long. CDR1 and CDR2 (germline): MNHNS, SASEGT. Trimming took 3 bases from V and 3 from J, leaving 11 bases between them. The clonotype comes from a man aged 50-60 years who received an inactivated influenza vaccine. The V gene is TRBV6-1, the J gene TRBJ1-2; D gene uncertain. The source was PBMCs from blood, collected roughly 12 days after vaccination. CDR3 amino acids: CASSERADYYGYTF. CDR3 nucleotide sequence: TGTGCCAGCAGTGAGAGGGCAGACTACTATGGCTACACCTTC.